This T cell receptor beta chain is from a study of T cells in Graves' hyperthyroidism and ophthalmopathy. Study results and limitations: Ophthalmopathy, as predicted by the model, came a median around 7 months after the prediction.

Amplification of TCR beta CDR3 regions was performed using RNA transcripts as template. With the HTBI primer set, the TCR CDR3 went through a first round of RT-PCR. TCRdb reprocessed the multiplex PCR reads via MiXCR and lists one record per CDR3 protein. The sample consists of some 350,000 distinct CDR3 sequences, more than 20% of them appearing once. This CDR3 is built from 14 residues. CDR1 LNHDA and CDR2 SQIVND come from the germline V gene (reference sequence). The ends lost 5 bases at V and 2 bases at J; junction bases unmatched: 6. This clonotype was observed a few times. Its specificity is unknown.

The receptor's source is a man aged 50-60 years with Graves' hyperthyroidism. Sequences were obtained from blood. The chain links TRBV19 to TRBJ2-7; 7 bases map to TRBD1. Here the CDR3 DNA reads TGTGCCAGTAGTCGAAACGGACAGGCCTACGAGCAGTACTTC. Translation gives CASSRNGQAYEQYF.